This TCR beta chain derives from a study of identifying expanded T cells in peripheral blood. General study points: Differentially abundant clones: around 1.2 between replicates, about 16 at approximately 14 days, less than 20 at four.

The data were produced by immunoSEQ multiplex PCR, yet TCRdb's version contains in-frame clones alone and is incomplete. Here the sample spans about 130,000 clones, less than 90% being singletons. For this clone: What it binds is unknown.

The CDR3 has 16 amino acids. Germline values: CDR1 SEHNR, CDR2 FQNEAQ (reference sequence). V shed 0 bases, J shed 3 bases, and the junction held 7 bases outside the gene matches. This TCR derives from a person between 18 and 75 years old in good health. Sequencing was carried out using blood. This rearrangement joins TRBV7-9 to TRBJ2-7; 8 bases map to TRBD2. The CDR3 region is CASSLAGGSGNYEQYF. CDR3 in DNA: TGTGCCAGCAGCTTAGCGGGAGGTAGCGGGAACTACGAGCAGTACTTC.